The entry below gives a single T cell receptor beta chain sequence along with its context. Stable hyperthyroidism meant no ophthalmopathy within 18 months of follow-up. Patients were left out if they had other autoimmune diseases, uncontrolled infections, pregnancy or lactation. The diagnosis was founded upon clinical symptoms, serum thyroxine, TRAb, thyroid ultrasound and orbital computed tomography. The PBMC fraction was derived from around 9.4 ml of fresh peripheral blood. The data belong to a study of Graves' ophthalmopathy and Graves' hyperthyroidism. CDR3 regions of TCR beta were amplified from RNA transcripts. HTBI-primed RT-PCR formed the first round, and a multiplex PCR formed the second. TCRdb reprocessed the multiplex PCR reads with MiXCR, giving one entry per CDR3 protein. The table includes 600,000 to 650,000 distinct CDR3 sequences, about a fifth detected once. The CDR3 is 14 residues long. V was shortened by 5 bases and J by 0 bases, with 10 bases between the two germline ends. CDR1 and CDR2 from the germline V gene are MNHEY and SVGEGT.

The genes are TRBV6-2 or TRBV6-3 and TRBJ1-1; D not certain. Source material: peripheral blood. This sequence was found in a young woman with stable Graves' hyperthyroidism. Some clones in this sample may be carry-over from other donors' samples. This chain's CDR3 is CASSRSTVNTEAFF. CDR3 bases: TGTGCCAGCAGTCGATCAACGGTGAACACTGAAGCTTTCTTT.